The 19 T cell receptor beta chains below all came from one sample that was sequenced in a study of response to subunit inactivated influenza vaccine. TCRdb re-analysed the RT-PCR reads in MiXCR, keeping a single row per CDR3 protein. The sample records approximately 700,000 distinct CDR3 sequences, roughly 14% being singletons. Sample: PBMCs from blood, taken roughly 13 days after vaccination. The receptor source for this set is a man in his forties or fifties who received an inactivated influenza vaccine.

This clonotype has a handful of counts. The CDR3 DNA reads as TGTGCCAGCAGAGGGAGTGCAGGGACGGAACCCTACGAGCAGTACTTC. It codes for CASRGSAGTEPYEQYF. The J gene is TRBJ2-7, the V gene TRBV28; D might be TRBD1 or TRBD2, each matching 5 bases. V lost 6 bases, J lost 2 bases, and 20 bases lay in between. Germline CDR1 MDHEN, CDR2 SYDVKM. CDR3 length equals 16 residues.

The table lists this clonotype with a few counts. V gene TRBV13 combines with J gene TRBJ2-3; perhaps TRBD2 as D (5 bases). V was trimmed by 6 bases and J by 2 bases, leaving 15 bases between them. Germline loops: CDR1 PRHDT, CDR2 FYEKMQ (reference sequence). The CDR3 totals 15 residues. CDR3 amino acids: CASRGGRSYTDTQYF. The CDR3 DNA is TGTGCCAGCAGAGGAGGCCGGTCCTACACAGATACGCAGTATTTT.

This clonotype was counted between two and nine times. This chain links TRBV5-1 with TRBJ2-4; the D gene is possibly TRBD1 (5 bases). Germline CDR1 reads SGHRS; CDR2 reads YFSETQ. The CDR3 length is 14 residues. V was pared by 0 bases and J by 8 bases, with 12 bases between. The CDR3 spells CASSLDRLGDIQYF. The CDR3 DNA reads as TGCGCCAGCAGCTTGGACAGGTTGGGTGACATTCAGTACTTC.

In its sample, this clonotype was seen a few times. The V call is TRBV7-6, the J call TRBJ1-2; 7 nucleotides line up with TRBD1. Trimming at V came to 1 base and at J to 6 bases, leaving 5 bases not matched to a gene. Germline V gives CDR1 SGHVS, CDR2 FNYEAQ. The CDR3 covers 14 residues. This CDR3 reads CASSLGTGEHGYTF. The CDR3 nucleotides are TGTGCCAGCAGCTTAGGGACAGGAGAACATGGCTACACCTTC.

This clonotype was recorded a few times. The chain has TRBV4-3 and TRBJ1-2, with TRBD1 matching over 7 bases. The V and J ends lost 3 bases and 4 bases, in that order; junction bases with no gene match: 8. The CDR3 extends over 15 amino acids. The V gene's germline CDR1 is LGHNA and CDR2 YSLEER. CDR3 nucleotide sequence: TGCGCCAGCAGCCAGGAGACAGGGAACCTCTATGGCTACACCTTC. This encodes CASSQETGNLYGYTF.

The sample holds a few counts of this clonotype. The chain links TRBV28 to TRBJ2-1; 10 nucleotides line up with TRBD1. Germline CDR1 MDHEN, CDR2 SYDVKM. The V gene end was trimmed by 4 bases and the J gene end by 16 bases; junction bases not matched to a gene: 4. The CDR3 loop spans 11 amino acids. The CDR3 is CASSSTGGGFF. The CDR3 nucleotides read TGTGCCAGCAGTTCGACAGGGGGCGGATTCTTC.

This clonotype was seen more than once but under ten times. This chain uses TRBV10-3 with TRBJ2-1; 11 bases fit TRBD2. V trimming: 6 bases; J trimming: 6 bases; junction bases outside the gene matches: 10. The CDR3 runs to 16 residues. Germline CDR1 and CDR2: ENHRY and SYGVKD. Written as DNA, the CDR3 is TGTGCCATCAGCGCTATTAGCGGGAGGGCCTCCAATGAGCAGTTCTTC. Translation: CAISAISGRASNEQFF.

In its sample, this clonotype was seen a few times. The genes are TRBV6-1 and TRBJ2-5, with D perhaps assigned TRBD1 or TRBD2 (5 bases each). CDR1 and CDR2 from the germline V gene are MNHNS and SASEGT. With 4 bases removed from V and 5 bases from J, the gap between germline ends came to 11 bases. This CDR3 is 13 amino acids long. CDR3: CASSAPGSETQYF. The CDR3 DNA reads TGTGCCAGCAGTGCGCCAGGGAGCGAGACCCAGTACTTC.

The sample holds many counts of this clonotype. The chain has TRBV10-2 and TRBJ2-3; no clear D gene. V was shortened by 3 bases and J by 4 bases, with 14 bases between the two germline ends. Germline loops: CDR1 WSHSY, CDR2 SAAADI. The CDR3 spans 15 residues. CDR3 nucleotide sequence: TGCGCCAGCAGTGAAACCCCGGACCTTCCAGATACGCAGTATTTT. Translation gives CASSETPDLPDTQYF.

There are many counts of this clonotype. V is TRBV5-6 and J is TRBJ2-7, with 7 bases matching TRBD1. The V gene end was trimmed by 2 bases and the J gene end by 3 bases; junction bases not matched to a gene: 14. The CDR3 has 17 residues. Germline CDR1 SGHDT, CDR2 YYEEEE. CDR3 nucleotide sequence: TGTGCCAGCAGCTTCCCGCAGGGGGATAGCGTCCTCTACGAGCAGTACTTC. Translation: CASSFPQGDSVLYEQYF. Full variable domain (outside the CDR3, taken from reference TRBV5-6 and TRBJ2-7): DAGVTQSPTHLIKTRGQQVTLRCSPKSGHDTVSWYQQALGQGPQFIFQYYEEEERQRGNFPDRFSGHQFPNYSSELNVNALLLGDSALYLCASSFPQGDSVLYEQYFGPGTRLTVT.

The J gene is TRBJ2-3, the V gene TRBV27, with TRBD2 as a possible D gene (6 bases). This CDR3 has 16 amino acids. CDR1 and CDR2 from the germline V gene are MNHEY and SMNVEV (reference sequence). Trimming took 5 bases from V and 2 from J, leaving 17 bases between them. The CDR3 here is CASSINSGLNTDTQYF. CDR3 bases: TGTGCCAGCAGTATAAATAGCGGCCTAAACACAGATACGCAGTATTTT.

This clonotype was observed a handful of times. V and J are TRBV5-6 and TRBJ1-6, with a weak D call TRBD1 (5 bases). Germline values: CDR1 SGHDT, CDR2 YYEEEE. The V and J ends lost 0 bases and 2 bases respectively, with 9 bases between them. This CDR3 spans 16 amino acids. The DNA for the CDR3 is TGTGCCAGCAGCTTGGGCGGGGGTACCTATAATTCACCCCTCCACTTT. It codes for CASSLGGGTYNSPLHF.

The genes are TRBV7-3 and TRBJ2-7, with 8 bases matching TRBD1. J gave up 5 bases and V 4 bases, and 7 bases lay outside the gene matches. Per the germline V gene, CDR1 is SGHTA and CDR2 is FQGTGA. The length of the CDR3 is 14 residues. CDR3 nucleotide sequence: TGTGCCAGCAGCTCCTCCGGGACAGGTGACGAGCAGTACTTC. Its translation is CASSSSGTGDEQYF.

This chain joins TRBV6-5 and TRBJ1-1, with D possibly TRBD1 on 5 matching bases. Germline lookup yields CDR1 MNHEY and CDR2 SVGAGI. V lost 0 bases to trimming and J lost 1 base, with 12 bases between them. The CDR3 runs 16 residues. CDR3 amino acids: CASSYSIRAANTEAFF. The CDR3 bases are TGTGCCAGCAGTTACTCGATCAGGGCGGCGAACACTGAAGCTTTCTTT.

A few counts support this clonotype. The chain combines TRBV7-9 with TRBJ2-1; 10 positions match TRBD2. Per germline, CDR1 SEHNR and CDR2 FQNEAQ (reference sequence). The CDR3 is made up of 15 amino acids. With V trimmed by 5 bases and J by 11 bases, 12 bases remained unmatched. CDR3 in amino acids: CASSNHAGTSVQQFF. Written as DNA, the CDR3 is TGTGCCAGCAGCAACCACGCCGGGACTAGCGTCCAGCAGTTCTTC.

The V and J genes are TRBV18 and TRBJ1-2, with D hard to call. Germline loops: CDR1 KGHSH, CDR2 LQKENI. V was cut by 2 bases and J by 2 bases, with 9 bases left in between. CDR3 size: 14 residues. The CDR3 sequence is CASSPGDTNYGYTF. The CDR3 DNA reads TGTGCCAGCTCACCAGGTGACACCAACTATGGCTACACCTTC.

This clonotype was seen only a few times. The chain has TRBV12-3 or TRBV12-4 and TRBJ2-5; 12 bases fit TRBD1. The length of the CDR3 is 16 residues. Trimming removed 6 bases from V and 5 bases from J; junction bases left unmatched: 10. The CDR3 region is CASSPPGTGGWETQYF. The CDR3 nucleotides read TGTGCCAGCAGCCCCCCCGGGACAGGGGGCTGGGAGACCCAGTACTTC.

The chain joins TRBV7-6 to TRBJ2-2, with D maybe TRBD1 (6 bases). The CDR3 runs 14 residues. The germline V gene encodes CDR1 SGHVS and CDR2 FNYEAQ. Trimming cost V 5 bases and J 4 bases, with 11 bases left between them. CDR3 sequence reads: CASSLTGITGELFF. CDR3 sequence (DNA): TGTGCCAGCAGCCTTACAGGGATCACCGGGGAGCTGTTTTTT. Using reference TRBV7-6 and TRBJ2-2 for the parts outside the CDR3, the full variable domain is GAGVSQSPRYKVTKRGQDVALRCDPISGHVSLYWYRQALGQGPEFLTYFNYEAQQDKSGLPNDRFSAERPEGSISTLTIQRTEQRDSAMYRCASSLTGITGELFFGEGSRLTVL.

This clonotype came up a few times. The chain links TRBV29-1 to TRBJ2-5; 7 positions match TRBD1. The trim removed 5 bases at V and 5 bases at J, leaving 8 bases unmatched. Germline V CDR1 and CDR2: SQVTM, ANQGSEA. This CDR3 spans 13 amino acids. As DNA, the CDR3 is TGCAGCGTTCGCCTCAGGGGGTGGGAGACCCAGTACTTC. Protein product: CSVRLRGWETQYF.